The 25 T cell receptor beta chains below come from one sample, sequenced in a study of OX40 agonist ivuxolimab in advanced cancers. Profiling relied on immunoSEQ multiplex PCR, and the TCRdb table lists in-frame clones only, not all of them. There are about 43,000 clones in the sample; roughly 88% occur only once, and roughly a quarter lies in the top ten. Sample: CD4+ or CD8+ T cells sorted from blood, taken in a trial of the OX40 agonist ivuxolimab. These receptors were obtained from an adult with an advanced solid tumor such as melanoma, head and neck, liver or kidney cancer.

Concerning this clone: The junction and the germline gene differ at one end; a read error may be behind it. This chain links TRBV11-3 with TRBJ2-7, with TRBD1 matching over 8 bases. Per the germline V gene, CDR1 is SGHNT and CDR2 is YENEEA. The CDR3 covers 13 residues. CDR3 sequence (DNA): TGTGCCAGCAGCAAGAGGACAGGGAACGAGCGGTACTTC. Its protein product is CASSKRTGNERYF. Using reference TRBV11-3 and TRBJ2-7 for the parts outside the CDR3, the full variable domain is EAGVVQSPRYKIIEKKQPVAFWCNPISGHNTLYWYLQNLGQGPELLIRYENEEAVDDSQLPKDRFSAERLKGVDSTLKIQPAELGDSAVYLCASSKRTGNERYFGPGTRLTVT.

The chain uses TRBV30 and TRBJ2-7; 7 bases map to TRBD2. J was trimmed by 0 bases and V by 1 base; bases with no gene match: 3. CDR3 length: 14 residues. The germline gives CDR1 GTSNPN, CDR2 SVGIG (reference sequence). The CDR3 coding sequence is TGTGCCTGGAGTGATGCTAGCGGCTCCTACGAGCAGTACTTC. Its protein product is CAWSDASGSYEQYF.

The chain joins TRBV6-5 to TRBJ2-7; D is ambiguous. The CDR3 loop spans 11 amino acids. CDR1 MNHEY and CDR2 SVGAGI come from the germline V gene. Trimming left V 7 bases short and J 5 bases short, with 9 bases between. In nucleotides, the CDR3 is TGTGCCAGCACACTCGGAAACGAGCAGTACTTC. Its translation is CASTLGNEQYF.

The chain is built from TRBV4-1 and TRBJ2-3, with 9 bases matching TRBD1. The CDR3 loop spans 17 amino acids. J lost 4 bases, V lost 2 bases, and 10 bases had no gene match. The germline V gene has CDR1 MGHRA and CDR2 YSYEKL. In DNA form, the CDR3 reads TGCGCCAGCAGCCAAACTCCAGGGACAGGGCGGGCAGATACGCAGTATTTT. Amino acids: CASSQTPGTGRADTQYF.

J is TRBJ1-2 and V is TRBV28; D is possibly TRBD1 (6 bases). Germline CDR1 reads MDHEN; CDR2 reads SYDVKM. Trimming stripped 7 bases from V and 13 bases from J, with 25 bases between. The CDR3 covers 14 residues. This CDR3 reads CASNPLGQGHGGTF. The CDR3 DNA reads TGTGCCAGCAACCCCTTGGGCCAGGGGCATGGAGGCACCTTC.

The chain is built from TRBV4-1 and TRBJ1-6; unclear D gene. The germline V gene encodes CDR1 MGHRA and CDR2 YSYEKL. Trimming took off 0 bases at V and 6 bases at J, with 9 bases between the two ends. The CDR3 totals 15 residues. The CDR3 spells CASSQDYGLNSPLHF. The CDR3 DNA is TGCGCCAGCAGCCAAGATTACGGGCTTAATTCACCCCTCCACTTT.

This chain's CDR3 is CASSLAGQGIGEAFF. Here the CDR3 DNA reads TGTGCCAGCAGCTTGGCGGGACAGGGGATAGGGGAAGCTTTCTTT. The rearrangement uses TRBV5-6 and TRBJ1-1, with 10 positions matching TRBD1. This CDR3 spans 15 amino acids. J gave up 8 bases and V 0 bases, and 7 bases lay outside the gene matches. Germline loops: CDR1 SGHDT, CDR2 YYEEEE. Drawing the rest from reference TRBV5-6 and TRBJ1-1, the complete variable domain is DAGVTQSPTHLIKTRGQQVTLRCSPKSGHDTVSWYQQALGQGPQFIFQYYEEEERQRGNFPDRFSGHQFPNYSSELNVNALLLGDSALYLCASSLAGQGIGEAFFGQGTRLTVV.

The chain joins TRBV6-4 to TRBJ1-2; 9 nucleotides line up with TRBD1. The V and J ends lost 3 bases and 8 bases, in that order; junction bases with no gene match: 7. The CDR3 covers 14 residues. Looked up from germline, CDR1 is MRHNA and CDR2 is SNTAGT. CDR3 loop: CASSDTGGSYGYTF. The CDR3 DNA is TGTGCCAGCAGTGATACAGGGGGCAGTTACGGCTACACCTTC.

The V call is TRBV6-5, the J call TRBJ2-1, with unresolved D. Trimming removed 4 bases at V and 4 bases at J, with 14 bases between. Germline loops: CDR1 MNHEY, CDR2 SVGAGI. The CDR3 totals 15 residues. The CDR3 nucleotides are TGTGCCAGCAGTTTAGAGGTCGCGATTTACAATGAGCAGTTCTTC. Its protein is CASSLEVAIYNEQFF.

A remark on this clone: At one end, the junction sequence differs from germline, possibly due to a read error. J is TRBJ1-4 and V is TRBV28; the D gene is possibly TRBD1 (6 bases). Germline V gene lookup returns CDR1 MDHEN and CDR2 SYDVKM. This CDR3 contains 14 residues. The CDR3 here is CASRSTYGPTAGDF. The DNA for the CDR3 is TGTGCCAGCAGGTCCACGTACGGTCCCACGGCAGGGGATTTT. The whole variable domain, remainder taken from reference TRBV28 and TRBJ1-4, is DVKVTQSSRYLVKRTGEKVFLECVQDMDHENMFWYRQDPGLGLRLIYFSYDVKMKEKGDIPEGYSVSREKKERFSLILESASTNQTSMYLCASRSTYGPTAGDFGSGTQLSVL.

The chain links TRBV6-4 to TRBJ2-1, with TRBD2 identical over 11 bases. V dropped 0 bases and J dropped 6; count of bases not matched to a gene: 1. The CDR3 totals 15 residues. CDR1 is MRHNA and CDR2 is SNTAGT in the germline V gene. This CDR3 reads CASSDSSGGVNEQFF. CDR3 DNA sequence: TGTGCCAGCAGTGACTCTAGCGGGGGGGTCAATGAGCAGTTCTTC.

The chain recombines TRBV7-2 with TRBJ2-7; D is unresolved. The germline CDR1 and CDR2 sequences are SGHTA and FQGNSA. Trimming took off 5 bases at V and 0 bases at J, with 11 bases between the two ends. The CDR3 covers 14 residues. CDR3 nucleotide sequence: TGTGCCAGCAGCCCGCGTCAGAGCTCCTACGAGCAGTACTTC. Translating gives CASSPRQSSYEQYF. The entire variable domain, with the rest obtained from reference TRBV7-2 and TRBJ2-7, is as follows: GAGVSQSPSNKVTEKGKDVELRCDPISGHTALYWYRQSLGQGLEFLIYFQGNSAPDKSGLPSDRFSAERTGGSVSTLTIQRTQQEDSAVYLCASSPRQSSYEQYFGPGTRLTVT.

The rearrangement uses TRBV6-4 and TRBJ2-1, with D perhaps TRBD2 (5 bases). V was clipped by 6 bases and J by 7 bases, with 13 bases between them. CDR1 is MRHNA and CDR2 is SNTAGT in the germline V gene. The CDR3 covers 13 residues. The CDR3 spells CASSPRGVNEQFF. Here the CDR3 DNA reads TGTGCCAGCAGCCCCCGGGGTGTTAATGAGCAGTTCTTC.

V and J are TRBV9 and TRBJ1-1; 7 positions match TRBD1. Germline loops: CDR1 SGDLS, CDR2 YYNGEE. The V gene end was trimmed by 4 bases and the J gene end by 6 bases; junction bases not matched to a gene: 15. The CDR3 is 16 amino acids. This chain's CDR3 is CASSPAHFEGAAEAFF. The DNA of the CDR3 is TGTGCCAGCAGCCCAGCTCATTTTGAGGGGGCCGCTGAAGCTTTCTTT.

Only one count was recorded for this clone. The rearrangement links TRBV7-9 to TRBJ2-7, with 8 bases that match TRBD2. The V gene end was trimmed by 4 bases and the J gene end by 2 bases; junction bases not matched to a gene: 13. The CDR3 is 17 residues long. Germline V lookup: CDR1 SEHNR, CDR2 FQNEAQ (reference sequence). CDR3 loop: CASSSSLSGSFPYEQYF. The CDR3, as DNA: TGTGCCAGCAGCTCGTCCCTCAGCGGGAGCTTCCCCTACGAGCAGTACTTC.

Points on this clone: At one of its ends the junction is not consistent with the germline gene, which may arise from a read error. V gene TRBV7-7 combines with J gene TRBJ2-1, with 8 positions matching TRBD2. Germline V gene sequence: CDR1 SSHAT, CDR2 FNYEAQ (reference sequence). The CDR3 loop spans 13 amino acids. Here the CDR3 reads CASSYGLAYEQFF. DNA for the CDR3: TGTGCTAGCAGCTATGGACTAGCCTATGAGCAGTTCTTC.

The V gene is TRBV7-2, the J gene TRBJ2-3; D might be TRBD2 (6 bases). Germline values: CDR1 SGHTA, CDR2 FQGNSA. The CDR3 length is 16 residues. Trimming left V 4 bases short and J 6 bases short, with 20 bases between. The CDR3 loop is CASSSGMLRETDTQYF. CDR3 nucleotides: TGTGCCAGCAGCTCGGGAATGCTACGGGAGACGGATACGCAGTATTTT.

The rearrangement joins TRBV19 to TRBJ2-3; the D is unclear. V dropped 1 base and J dropped 1 base, with 15 bases sitting between them. This CDR3 has 17 amino acids. Germline loops: CDR1 LNHDA, CDR2 SQIVND (reference sequence). The CDR3 DNA sequence: TGTGCCAGTAGTATAGTGACGGCTCGATTCGGCACAGATACGCAGTATTTT. Protein sequence: CASSIVTARFGTDTQYF.

The chain recombines TRBV6-4 with TRBJ2-3, with D possibly being TRBD1 (6 bases). V lost 3 bases and J 4 bases, leaving 11 bases between the germline ends. Germline-derived CDR1 and CDR2 are MRHNA and SNTAGT. The CDR3 runs 14 residues. Here the CDR3 DNA reads TGTGCCAGCAGTGAACAGGGTGAGGCAGATACGCAGTATTTT. Translation gives CASSEQGEADTQYF.

The rearrangement links TRBV28 to TRBJ2-7; D is possibly TRBD1 (6 bases). The CDR3 is 14 amino acids. Deletions cut 6 bases from V and 0 bases from J, with 12 bases between. Germline assignment: CDR1 MDHEN and CDR2 SYDVKM. The CDR3 DNA reads TGTGCCAGCAGCCCGACAGGTTTCTCCTACGAGCAGTACTTC. Residues: CASSPTGFSYEQYF.

The chain links TRBV6-5 to TRBJ2-7; tentative D call: TRBD2 (5 bases). Germline loops: CDR1 MNHEY, CDR2 SVGAGI. Deletions cut 1 base from V and 0 bases from J, with 7 bases between. There are 14 residues in the CDR3. CDR3 coding DNA: TGTGCCAGCAGTTACTATGGGAGCTCCTACGAGCAGTACTTC. This sequence encodes CASSYYGSSYEQYF.

The CDR3: CASSSTGTYYNEQFF. CDR3 sequence (DNA): TGTGCCAGCAGCTCGACAGGGACATACTACAATGAGCAGTTCTTC. This chain connects TRBV6-5 to TRBJ2-1, with 7 bases that match TRBD1. Trimming at V came to 6 bases and at J to 3 bases, leaving 8 bases not matched to a gene. Looked up from germline, CDR1 is MNHEY and CDR2 is SVGAGI. The CDR3 consists of 15 residues.

The chain uses TRBV30 and TRBJ2-6; TRBD2 might be the D (6 bases). The CDR3 covers 18 residues. V lost 1 base to trimming and J lost 0 bases, with 16 bases between them. In germline, CDR1 is GTSNPN, CDR2 SVGIG (reference sequence). CDR3: CAWSARDSAYSGANVLTF. In DNA form, the CDR3 reads TGTGCCTGGAGTGCGCGGGATAGCGCTTACTCTGGGGCCAACGTCCTGACTTTC.

On this clone itself: The germline gene is not matched at one end of the junction; a read error may be the cause. The chain employs TRBV27 and TRBJ1-1; D not certain. The germline V gene encodes CDR1 MNHEY and CDR2 SMNVEV (reference sequence). The CDR3 extends over 14 amino acids. CDR3: CASSVSSGNTEAFF. The CDR3 coding sequence is TGTGCCAGCAGTGTATCCTCAGGGAACACTGAAGCTTTCTTT.

This clone was observed at least ten times. Other nucleotide sequences in the sample specify the same CDR3. The CDR3 reads CASSPGLAGYEQYF. In DNA form, the CDR3 reads TGCGCCAGCAGTCCTGGACTAGCGGGATACGAGCAGTACTTC. V usage is TRBV5-1 and J usage is TRBJ2-7; 12 bases line up with TRBD2. The CDR3 loop spans 14 amino acids. V was pared by 5 bases and J by 4 bases, with 4 bases of the junction left unmatched. Germline V CDR1 and CDR2: SGHRS, YFSETQ.